This T cell receptor beta chain was identified in a study of blood T cell repertoires in COVID-19. Study context: The United States, Italy and Spain were the sources of the acute and convalescent COVID-19 samples. PBMCs, B-cell-depleted T cells, or T cells were the source of the cDNA or gDNA that made up the material.

In the source study's methods: Using reference gene primer amplification, nucleated cell counts were estimated. Produced via immunoSEQ multiplex PCR; TCRdb's table is partial and in-frame only. V and J calls and clone size are as listed in that table; D and trimming were resolved from the DNA. This table has around 300,000 clones, roughly 87% appearing once. This CDR3 is built from 15 residues. Between the trimmed V and J ends, which lost 3 bases and 0 bases, there was a span of 9 bases. CDR1 and CDR2 (germline): KGHSH, LQKENI. Material: peripheral blood. This receptor was obtained from a man aged 18 to 35 with active or convalescent COVID-19. The V call is TRBV18, the J call TRBJ1-5; D gene ambiguous. The CDR3, as DNA: TGTGCCAGCTCACCGGCGTACAGTAGCAATCAGCCCCAGCATTTT. Translation: CASSPAYSSNQPQHF.